Each of the 17 T cell receptor beta chains below was sequenced from the same sample in a study of shared clonotypes between healthy human individuals. Data came from immunoSEQ multiplex PCR; TCRdb stores just in-frame clones and leaves some out. The sample shows approximately 500,000 clones, 90% to 97% of them seen only once. The sample was naive CD4+ T cells sorted from blood. Subset in this sample: CD45RA+ positively selected. Receptor source: a woman aged 25 to 39 in good health.

The CDR3 sequence: CASSSPPRLAGVRSYNEQFF. In DNA, the CDR3 is TGTGCCAGCAGTTCGCCTCCGAGACTAGCGGGAGTGCGCTCCTACAATGAGCAGTTCTTC. The V call is TRBV28, the J call TRBJ2-1; 12 bases match TRBD2. The junction had 13 bases not matched to a gene; V was cut back by 4 bases and J by 0 bases. Looked up from germline, CDR1 is MDHEN and CDR2 is SYDVKM. This CDR3 contains 20 residues.

The chain uses TRBV28 and TRBJ2-7, with D possibly called TRBD1 or TRBD2 (5 bases each). Germline CDR1 is MDHEN and CDR2 is SYDVKM. V was trimmed by 8 bases and J by 2 bases, leaving 22 bases between them. This CDR3 comprises 16 residues. In DNA form, the CDR3 reads TGTGCCAGCCGTGGGGGAGTGGCTCCTGTAGCCTACGAGCAGTACTTC. Translated, it gives CASRGGVAPVAYEQYF.

DNA of the CDR3: TGTGCCAGCAGCCAAAGTAGCGGGTACGGGGAGCTGTTTTTT. This codes for CASSQSSGYGELFF. The chain has TRBV7-2 and TRBJ2-2; 7 positions match TRBD2. CDR3 length: 14 amino acids. J lost 7 bases, V lost 5 bases, and 7 bases had no gene match. CDR1 and CDR2 from the germline V gene are SGHTA and FQGNSA.

This clone was observed a single time. V is TRBV12-5 and J is TRBJ2-2; 9 bases fit TRBD1. The CDR3 runs 16 residues. The ends lost 3 bases at V and 4 bases at J; junction bases unmatched: 6. CDR1 is LGHNT, CDR2 FRNRAP, per germline. Written as DNA, the CDR3 is TGTGCTAGTGGTTTCGTTGGGACAGGGTTCACCGGGGAGCTGTTTTTT. It yields the protein CASGFVGTGFTGELFF.

The chain is built from TRBV30 and TRBJ2-3; D not resolved. CDR1 is GTSNPN and CDR2 is SVGIG in the germline V gene (reference sequence). Trimming stripped 3 bases from V and 10 bases from J, with 11 bases between. This CDR3 has 11 residues. The CDR3 spells CAWSVDVAQYF. CDR3 coding DNA: TGTGCCTGGAGCGTTGATGTTGCGCAGTATTTT.

The chain carries TRBV14 and TRBJ2-1; 10 positions match TRBD2. From germline, CDR1 is SGHDN and CDR2 FVKESK. The CDR3 sequence is 17 residues long. V lost 6 bases to trimming and J lost 7 bases; unmatched junction nucleotides: 15. As DNA, the CDR3 is TGTGCCAGCAGTCGTGAAACAGGGTCAGCGGGAGGGAATGAGCAGTTCTTC. Translating gives CASSRETGSAGGNEQFF. The full variable domain, with the rest looked up from reference TRBV14 and TRBJ2-1, is EAGVTQFPSHSVIEKGQTVTLRCDPISGHDNLYWYRRVMGKEIKFLLHFVKESKQDESGMPNNRFLAERTGGTYSTLKVQPAELEDSGVYFCASSRETGSAGGNEQFFGPGTRLTVL.

Comment on this clone: This CDR3 is also generated by other DNA sequences in the sample. V and J are TRBV18 and TRBJ2-3, with D possibly being TRBD2 (6 bases). V dropped 3 bases and J dropped 2 bases, with 6 bases sitting between them. The length of the CDR3 is 13 residues. Germline V gene sequence: CDR1 KGHSH, CDR2 LQKENI. The CDR3 DNA is TGTGCCAGCTCACCGGGACTCACAGATACGCAGTATTTT. Translated: CASSPGLTDTQYF. The full variable domain, with the rest looked up from reference TRBV18 and TRBJ2-3, is NAGVMQNPRHLVRRRGQEARLRCSPMKGHSHVYWYRQLPEEGLKFMVYLQKENIIDESGMPKERFSAEFPKEGPSILRIQQVVRGDSAAYFCASSPGLTDTQYFGPGTRLTVL.

The chain carries TRBV14 and TRBJ2-7, with 9 positions matching TRBD1. Germline lookup yields CDR1 SGHDN and CDR2 FVKESK. The CDR3 runs 14 residues. V lost 4 bases and J lost 1; bases outside the gene matches: 2. CDR3 in DNA: TGTGCCAGCAGCCGGACAGGGGTGTCCTACGAGCAGTACTTC. It translates to CASSRTGVSYEQYF. Variable domain in full (rest from reference TRBV14 and TRBJ2-7): EAGVTQFPSHSVIEKGQTVTLRCDPISGHDNLYWYRRVMGKEIKFLLHFVKESKQDESGMPNNRFLAERTGGTYSTLKVQPAELEDSGVYFCASSRTGVSYEQYFGPGTRLTVT.

The DNA for the CDR3 is TGTGCCAGCAGTTATCACAGGGTCGATGAGCAGTTCTTC. This translates into CASSYHRVDEQFF. V is TRBV28 and J is TRBJ2-1, with D possibly TRBD1 on 6 matching bases. The germline gives CDR1 MDHEN, CDR2 SYDVKM. V was cut by 4 bases and J by 8 bases, with 12 bases left in between. The CDR3 consists of 13 residues.

The CDR3 region has the DNA TGTGCCAGTAGGATAACAGGGATGAACACTGAAGCTTTCTTT. Encoded protein: CASRITGMNTEAFF. The V gene is TRBV19, the J gene TRBJ1-1, with D possibly matching TRBD1 (6 bases). The CDR3 extends over 14 amino acids. The V gene's germline CDR1 is LNHDA and CDR2 SQIVND (reference sequence). V was shortened by 6 bases and J by 0 bases, with 11 bases between the two germline ends.

Only one count was recorded for this clone. The J gene is TRBJ2-2, the V gene TRBV10-3, with 7 nucleotides matching TRBD1. Germline CDR1 is ENHRY and CDR2 is SYGVKD. J gave up 4 bases and V 4 bases, and 3 bases lay outside the gene matches. This CDR3 is built from 14 residues. The CDR3 nucleotides read TGTGCCATCAGTGGACAGGGCAGCACCGGGGAGCTGTTTTTT. Its protein is CAISGQGSTGELFF.

The genes are TRBV11-2 and TRBJ2-2; 8 bases are a match to TRBD1. CDR1 SGHAT and CDR2 FQNNGV come from the germline V gene. The CDR3 length is 14 residues. The J segment lost 6 bases and the V segment lost 8 bases, leaving 8 bases of the junction unmatched. The CDR3 here is CASRMTGEAGELFF. For the CDR3, the DNA is TGTGCCAGCCGAATGACAGGGGAGGCCGGGGAGCTGTTTTTT.

The V call is TRBV28, the J call TRBJ2-5; D perhaps matches TRBD2 (6 bases). The DNA end is a closer match to TRBJ2-7, so the J assignment may be wrong. The CDR3 contains 14 residues. CDR1 is MDHEN, CDR2 SYDVKM, per germline. CDR3 nucleotide sequence: TGTGCCAGCAGTTCCTTAGCGGACCCCTACGAGCAGTACTTC. Its protein product is CASSSLADPYEQYF.

V is TRBV7-2 and J is TRBJ2-5; TRBD2 matches 8 bases. V gave up 5 bases and J gave up 5 bases; unmatched junction bases: 7. The V gene's germline CDR1 is SGHTA and CDR2 FQGNSA. The CDR3 totals 14 residues. CDR3 residues: CASSMSSGKETQYF. CDR3 bases: TGTGCCAGCAGCATGAGTAGCGGGAAGGAGACCCAGTACTTC.

This rearrangement joins TRBV7-8 to TRBJ2-7, with D perhaps TRBD2 (5 bases). The CDR3 runs 16 residues. Germline CDR1 is SGHVS and CDR2 is FQNEAQ. The ends were cut back, 0 bases at V and 5 bases at J, with 17 bases in the middle. The CDR3 DNA reads TGTGCCAGCAGCTTAGCGCGAAGAGGACTGTGGAACGAGCAGTACTTC. Amino acid sequence: CASSLARRGLWNEQYF.

The chain employs TRBV7-9 and TRBJ2-1; 9 bases align to TRBD2. The germline CDR1 and CDR2 sequences are SEHNR and FQNEAQ (reference sequence). Germline trimming cut 3 bases from V and 6 bases from J; bases unmatched to any gene: 6. The CDR3 sequence is 15 residues long. The CDR3 here is CASSFASGISNEQFF. CDR3 nucleotide sequence: TGTGCCAGCAGCTTCGCTAGCGGGATTAGCAATGAGCAGTTCTTC.

The chain employs TRBV27 and TRBJ2-2; TRBD2 is a possible D gene (6 bases). The germline gives CDR1 MNHEY, CDR2 SMNVEV (reference sequence). The CDR3 runs to 16 residues. V was shortened by 1 base and J by 1 base, with 10 bases between the two germline ends. The CDR3 sequence: CASSLWAGRNTGELFF. The CDR3 DNA sequence: TGTGCCAGCAGTTTATGGGCGGGGAGGAACACCGGGGAGCTGTTTTTT.